The 16 T cell receptor beta chains below all came from one sample that was sequenced in a study of shared clonotypes between healthy human individuals. Sequenced by immunoSEQ multiplex PCR; TCRdb stores in-frame clones only, minus some. The sample has 400,000 to 600,000 clones, nearly 80% seen once; the top ten hold approximately 12%. Material: PBMCs. The source of these receptors is a woman in her forties in good health. Some clones in this sample may be carry-over from other donors' samples.

The genes are TRBV28 and TRBJ2-2, with 12 bases aligning to TRBD2. With V trimmed by 3 bases and J by 6 bases, 11 bases remained unmatched. Germline values: CDR1 MDHEN, CDR2 SYDVKM. This CDR3 comprises 18 residues. CDR3 bases: TGTGCCAGCAGTTTTGTATCACTAGCGGGAGGCGCGGCCGGGGAGCTGTTTTTT. It yields the protein CASSFVSLAGGAAGELFF.

The chain recombines TRBV7-6 with TRBJ1-1; no clear D gene. Per germline, CDR1 SGHVS and CDR2 FNYEAQ. V was shortened by 1 base and J by 3 bases, with 15 bases between the two germline ends. There are 16 residues in the CDR3. The DNA of the CDR3 is TGTGCCAGCAGCTTAGGTGTTGCCTATGGGGACACTGAAGCTTTCTTT. This gives the protein CASSLGVAYGDTEAFF.

The gene calls are TRBV29-1 and TRBJ2-7; D might be TRBD1 (7 bases). The germline gives CDR1 SQVTM, CDR2 ANQGSEA. The CDR3 runs to 13 residues. V lost 2 bases, J lost 4 bases, and 12 bases lay in between. The chain's CDR3 is CSVEPGGGYEQYF. As DNA, the CDR3 is TGCAGCGTTGAACCAGGGGGAGGTTACGAGCAGTACTTC.

The chain couples TRBV7-9 to TRBJ2-1, with 10 positions matching TRBD2. The CDR3 spans 18 residues. The ends lost 2 bases at V and 5 bases at J; junction bases unmatched: 12. Germline V gene lookup returns CDR1 SEHNR and CDR2 FQNEAQ (reference sequence). CDR3 nucleotide sequence: TGTGCCAGCAGCTTAAGGGGTAGCGGGAGGAGGTTGGACAATGAGCAGTTCTTC. Its protein product is CASSLRGSGRRLDNEQFF.

The rearrangement links TRBV7-3 to TRBJ2-5; TRBD2 matches at 8 bases. Germline V gene lookup returns CDR1 SGHTA and CDR2 FQGTGA. CDR3 length: 14 amino acids. J gave up 3 bases and V 5 bases, and 5 bases lay outside the gene matches. CDR3 bases: TGTGCCAGCAGCCCCGGGGGGGCAGAAGAGACCCAGTACTTC. This translates into CASSPGGAEETQYF. The full variable domain, rest sourced from reference TRBV7-3 and TRBJ2-5, is GAGVSQTPSNKVTEKGKYVELRCDPISGHTALYWYRQSLGQGPEFLIYFQGTGAADDSGLPNDRFFAVRPEGSVSTLKIQRTERGDSAVYLCASSPGGAEETQYFGPGTRLLVL.

The chain carries TRBV9 and TRBJ2-1; a weak D match, TRBD2 (6 bases). The CDR3 is 15 amino acids. Deletions cut 4 bases from V and 5 bases from J, with 16 bases between. The germline gives CDR1 SGDLS, CDR2 YYNGEE. CDR3 residues: CASSPRLDADNEQFF. The DNA of the CDR3 is TGTGCCAGCAGCCCCCGACTAGACGCCGACAATGAGCAGTTCTTC.

The chain is built from TRBV27 and TRBJ1-5; perhaps TRBD1 as D (6 bases). Looked up from germline, CDR1 is MNHEY and CDR2 is SMNVEV (reference sequence). The CDR3 runs to 18 residues. V was trimmed by 4 bases and J by 1 base, leaving 20 bases between them. CDR3 nucleotide sequence: TGTGCCAGCAGTTCCTCGGACAGCCACCCCTCAAGCAATCAGCCCCAGCATTTT. Translating gives CASSSSDSHPSSNQPQHF.

The V call is TRBV7-2, the J call TRBJ2-7; D remains unclear. The CDR3 is 14 residues long. Germline lookup yields CDR1 SGHTA and CDR2 FQGNSA. V lost 3 bases, J lost 4 bases, and 13 bases lay in between. CDR3 amino acids: CASSLDFLGYEQYF. CDR3 sequence (DNA): TGTGCCAGCAGCTTGGATTTTCTGGGGTACGAGCAGTACTTC.

The chain carries TRBV2 and TRBJ1-1; D is unclear. The CDR3 covers 12 residues. Trimming shortened V by 4 bases and J by 4 bases, and 7 bases separated the two germline ends. The V gene's germline CDR1 is SNHLY and CDR2 FYNNEI. Here the CDR3 reads CASSGVATEAFF. The CDR3 DNA is TGTGCCAGCAGTGGGGTTGCCACTGAAGCTTTCTTT.

The chain employs TRBV19 and TRBJ2-7; D possibly corresponds to TRBD1 (6 bases). The V gene lost 3 bases and the J gene lost 3 bases, with 9 bases spanning the gap. The CDR3 loop spans 13 amino acids. Germline V gene data show CDR1 as LNHDA and CDR2 as SQIVND (reference sequence). This CDR3 reads CASSISRGYEQYF. DNA of the CDR3: TGTGCCAGTAGTATTAGCAGGGGCTACGAGCAGTACTTC.

This rearrangement joins TRBV4-2 to TRBJ2-6; the D gene is possibly TRBD2 (5 bases). Germline values: CDR1 LGHNA, CDR2 YNFKEQ. The CDR3 contains 16 residues. V was trimmed by 2 bases and J by 0 bases, leaving 8 bases between them. The CDR3 coding sequence is TGTGCCAGCAGCCAATCGGGGATCTCTGGGGCCAACGTCCTGACTTTC. Encoded protein: CASSQSGISGANVLTF.

The table lists this clone with a count of one. The genes are TRBV7-3 and TRBJ2-4; D unclear. With 1 base removed from V and 0 bases from J, the gap between germline ends came to 10 bases. The germline V gene has CDR1 SGHTA and CDR2 FQGTGA. The CDR3 totals 16 residues. CDR3 amino acids: CASSLSPSLAKNIQYF. The CDR3 bases are TGTGCCAGCAGCTTAAGTCCGTCTCTAGCCAAAAACATTCAGTACTTC.

This chain connects TRBV4-3 to TRBJ1-2; D possibly corresponds to TRBD1 (6 bases). The germline CDR1 and CDR2 sequences are LGHNA and YSLEER. This CDR3 contains 16 residues. V was shortened by 4 bases and J by 7 bases, with 22 bases between the two germline ends. CDR3 residues: CASSPRHGGLFFGYTF. The CDR3 DNA sequence: TGCGCCAGCAGCCCGCGACACGGGGGGCTCTTTTTTGGCTACACCTTC.

The chain joins TRBV5-1 to TRBJ2-5; D unresolved. V lost 1 base to trimming and J lost 4 bases, with 8 bases between them. CDR1 is SGHRS, CDR2 YFSETQ, per germline. CDR3 length: 13 amino acids. The DNA for the CDR3 is TGCGCCAGCAGCTTGAGCGTGGCAGAGACCCAGTACTTC. As protein: CASSLSVAETQYF.

The rearrangement uses TRBV7-2 and TRBJ1-2; D gene uncertain. Looked up from germline, CDR1 is SGHTA and CDR2 is FQGNSA. Trimming removed 3 bases at V and 5 bases at J, with 7 bases between. CDR3 size: 12 residues. The CDR3 reads CASSFEGYGYTF. In nucleotides, the CDR3 is TGTGCCAGCAGCTTTGAAGGATATGGCTACACCTTC.

This clone was picked up a small number of times. The chain has TRBV25-1 and TRBJ1-3; TRBD1 matches 7 bases. The germline V gene has CDR1 MGHDK and CDR2 SYGVNS. The CDR3 is 16 residues long. V lost 8 bases and J lost 0; bases outside the gene matches: 10. The CDR3 nucleotides read TGTGCCAGCGGAAAACAGGGGCTAAGCTCTGGAAACACCATATATTTT. Protein: CASGKQGLSSGNTIYF.